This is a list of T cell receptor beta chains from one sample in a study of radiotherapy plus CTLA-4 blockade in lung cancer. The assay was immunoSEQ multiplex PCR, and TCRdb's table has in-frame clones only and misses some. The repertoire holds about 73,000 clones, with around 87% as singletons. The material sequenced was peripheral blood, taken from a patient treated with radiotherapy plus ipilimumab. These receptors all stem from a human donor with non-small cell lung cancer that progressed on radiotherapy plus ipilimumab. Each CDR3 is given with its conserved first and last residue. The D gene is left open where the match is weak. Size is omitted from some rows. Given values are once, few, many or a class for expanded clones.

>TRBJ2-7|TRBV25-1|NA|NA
TGTGCCAGCGGTACACCCGACAGCTCCTACGAGCAGTACTTC
CASGTPDSSYEQYF
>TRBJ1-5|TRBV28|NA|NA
TGTGCCAGCCGTGGACAGCACAATCAGCCCCAGCATTTT
CASRGQHNQPQHF
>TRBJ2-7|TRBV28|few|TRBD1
TGTGCCAGCAGTCCTGCCGGGACAGACTACGAGCAGTACTTC
CASSPAGTDYEQYF
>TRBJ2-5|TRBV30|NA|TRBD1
TGTGCCTGGAGTGTGGACAGGGTGGCCCAGTACTTC
CAWSVDRVAQYF
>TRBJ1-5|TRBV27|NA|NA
TGTGCCAGCAGTCGCCTTTTCCGGGACGGACAGCCCCAGCATTTT
CASSRLFRDGQPQHF
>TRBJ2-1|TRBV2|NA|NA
TGTGCCAGCAGCCGAAGATCTGATGGGCAGGGGCTTAGAAGCTCCTACAATGAGCAGTTCTTC
CASSRRSDGQGLRSSYNEQFF
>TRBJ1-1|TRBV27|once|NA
TGTGCCAGCACCCCGGGGCAACTGAACACTGAAGCTTTCTTT
CASTPGQLNTEAFF
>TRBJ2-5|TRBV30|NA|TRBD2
TGTGCCTGGAGTGTATTAGCGGGAGGGCCTGGGGAGACCCAGTACTTC
CAWSVLAGGPGETQYF
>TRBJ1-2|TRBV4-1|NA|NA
TGCGCCAGCAGCCAATTACCGGGACACCCGAACTATGGCTACACCTTC
CASSQLPGHPNYGYTF
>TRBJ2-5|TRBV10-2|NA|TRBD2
TGCGCCAGCAGTGAACTAGCGGGAGGCCGCCAAGAGACCCAGTACTTC
CASSELAGGRQETQYF
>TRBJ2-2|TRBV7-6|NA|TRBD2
TGTGCCAGCAGCTTAGTAGCGGGAGGTGGCACCGGGGAGCTGTTTTTT
CASSLVAGGGTGELFF
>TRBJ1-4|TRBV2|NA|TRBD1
TGTGCCAGCAGTATACAGGGGTTGGGAGAAAAACTGTTTTTT
CASSIQGLGEKLFF
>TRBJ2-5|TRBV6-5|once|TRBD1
TGTGCCAGCAGTGGTTTGGGGACAGGCTTTGAGACCCAGTACTTC
CASSGLGTGFETQYF
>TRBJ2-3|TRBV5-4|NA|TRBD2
TGTGCCAGCAGCTTGGCCGGACTAGCGGGAGTGTCAGATACGCAGTATTTT
CASSLAGLAGVSDTQYF
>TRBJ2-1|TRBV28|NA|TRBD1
TGTGCCAGCAGTCGGGTTCCGGGACAGGGGATCAATGAGCAGTTCTTC
CASSRVPGQGINEQFF
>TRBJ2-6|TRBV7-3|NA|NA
TGTGCCAGCAGCCGCGGGGTGACCCGCTCTGGGGCCAACGTCCTGACTTTC
CASSRGVTRSGANVLTF
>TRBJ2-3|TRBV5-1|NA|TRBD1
TGCGCCAGCAGCCTAGGACAGGGAGTAGATACGCAGTATTTT
CASSLGQGVDTQYF
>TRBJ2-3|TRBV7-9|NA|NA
TGTGCCAGCAGCGACCTAGACACAGATACGCAGTATTTT
CASSDLDTDTQYF
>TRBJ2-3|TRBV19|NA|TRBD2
TGTGCCAGTTTCGGGGCGGGAGGGCGCACAGATACGCAGTATTTT
CASFGAGGRTDTQYF
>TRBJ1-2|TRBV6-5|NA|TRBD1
TGTGCCAGCGGACAGGGGGCGCAGAACTATGGCTACACCTTC
CASGQGAQNYGYTF
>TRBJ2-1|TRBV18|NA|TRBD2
TGTGCCAGCTCACCAATCCGCGGGAGCTCCTACAATGAGCAGTTCTTC
CASSPIRGSSYNEQFF
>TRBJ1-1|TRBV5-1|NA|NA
TGCGCCAGCAGCTTGGCCCCGGGGCAGGCGAACACTGAAGCTTTCTTT
CASSLAPGQANTEAFF